This T cell receptor beta chain is from a study of cytomegalovirus exposure and HLA in healthy donors. Whole-study results and caveats: Presence/absence analyses took donor sequencing depth as roughly uniform. For most TCR beta V segments, an earlier analysis put the productive rate at about 87% or about 30% of the time.

This CDR3 is 15 amino acids long. The V segment lost 5 bases and the J segment 8 bases; nucleotides outside the gene matches: 10. Germline assignment: CDR1 MNHEY and CDR2 SVGAGI. The primer mix had 60 Vbeta and 13 Jbeta primers. TCRdb's table, derived via immunoSEQ multiplex PCR, lists solely in-frame clones and lacks some. The top ten hold around 3.6% of the sample, which has 110,000 to 150,000 clones, 65% to 80% seen once. A word on this clone: Its antigen is as yet unknown.

Material: PBMCs. This TCR derives from a male donor in good health and CMV-seronegative. The chain carries TRBV6-5 and TRBJ2-1, with 9 positions matching TRBD1. CDR3 amino acids: CASSVRGQGLDEQFF. In DNA, the CDR3 is TGTGCCAGCAGTGTTAGGGGACAGGGTCTTGATGAGCAGTTCTTC.